These 18 T cell receptor beta chains were all obtained from the same sample, sequenced in a study of cytomegalovirus exposure and HLA in healthy donors. Primers for the PCR totalled 60 Vbeta and 13 Jbeta. The table came from immunoSEQ multiplex PCR; TCRdb's copy has only in-frame clones and leaves some out. In the table there are about 170,000 clones, over 60% of which are singletons. The sequencing input was PBMCs. The receptors here all came from a female donor in good health and CMV-seronegative.

This clone came up a few times. This chain uses TRBV6-4 with TRBJ2-7; D perhaps matches TRBD1 (6 bases). Trimming left V 4 bases short and J 6 bases short, with 22 bases between. The CDR3 has 16 amino acids. The germline V gene has CDR1 MRHNA and CDR2 SNTAGT. CDR3 sequence reads: CASSGPYRVLCFEQYF. The CDR3 DNA sequence: TGTGCCAGCAGTGGCCCGTACAGGGTGTTATGCTTCGAGCAGTACTTC.

CDR3 in DNA: TGTGCCAGCACCCCGGGCGGGGGGGCCCCCGGATCCTACAATGAGCAGTTCTTC. Translating it yields CASTPGGGAPGSYNEQFF. The V gene is TRBV7-6, the J gene TRBJ2-1; 9 nucleotides match TRBD2. J lost 1 base, V lost 7 bases, and 14 bases had no gene match. The length of the CDR3 is 18 residues. Germline V gives CDR1 SGHVS, CDR2 FNYEAQ.

This chain links TRBV6-5 with TRBJ2-3; 8 bases fit TRBD1. Germline V gives CDR1 MNHEY, CDR2 SVGAGI. Germline trimming cut 6 bases from V and 3 bases from J; bases unmatched to any gene: 5. This CDR3 has 14 amino acids. This CDR3 reads CASRTGVRTDTQYF. The CDR3 nucleotides are TGTGCCAGCAGGACAGGGGTCAGGACAGATACGCAGTATTTT.

The chain links TRBV5-1 to TRBJ2-2; 7 nucleotides line up with TRBD1. The germline V gene has CDR1 SGHRS and CDR2 YFSETQ. Trimming at V came to 2 bases and at J to 4 bases, leaving 8 bases not matched to a gene. The CDR3 length is 16 residues. CDR3 residues: CASSLPTGDGTGELFF. The CDR3 nucleotides read TGCGCCAGCAGCTTACCCACAGGGGATGGCACCGGGGAGCTGTTTTTT.

This clone was detected once. The chain has TRBV9 and TRBJ2-2, with D possibly TRBD2 on 5 matching bases. This CDR3 is 15 amino acids long. The ends were cut back, 2 bases at V and 6 bases at J, with 14 bases in the middle. Germline V gene sequence: CDR1 SGDLS, CDR2 YYNGEE. In nucleotides, the CDR3 is TGTGCCAGCAGCGTTACTAGTTTGGGCGCCGGGGAGCTGTTTTTT. Its protein is CASSVTSLGAGELFF.

V gene TRBV5-4 combines with J gene TRBJ1-5; a weak D match, TRBD1 (5 bases). Germline V gene lookup returns CDR1 SGHNT and CDR2 YYREEE (reference sequence). The CDR3 consists of 15 residues. V lost 0 bases, J lost 4 bases, and 11 bases lay in between. CDR3 residues: CASSLGQGLNQPQHF. The CDR3 region has the DNA TGTGCCAGCAGCTTGGGTCAGGGTCTAAATCAGCCCCAGCATTTT.

The J gene is TRBJ2-1, the V gene TRBV27; TRBD1 matches 7 bases. CDR1 is MNHEY and CDR2 is SMNVEV in the germline V gene (reference sequence). V was pared by 10 bases and J by 8 bases, with 11 bases of the junction left unmatched. The CDR3 loop spans 13 amino acids. The CDR3 DNA reads TGTGCCACCGTTGGGACAGTCAACGATGAGCAGTTCTTC. Its translation: CATVGTVNDEQFF.

This clone was observed a handful of times. The chain combines TRBV7-6 with TRBJ2-1; 7 bases match TRBD2. This CDR3 spans 15 amino acids. V lost 5 bases and J lost 7; bases outside the gene matches: 11. Germline V gene data show CDR1 as SGHVS and CDR2 as FNYEAQ. The CDR3 sequence is CASSPWEGTGNEQFF. The CDR3 DNA is TGTGCCAGCAGCCCTTGGGAGGGCACGGGAAATGAGCAGTTCTTC. The variable domain in full, completed from reference TRBV7-6 and TRBJ2-1, reads GAGVSQSPRYKVTKRGQDVALRCDPISGHVSLYWYRQALGQGPEFLTYFNYEAQQDKSGLPNDRFSAERPEGSISTLTIQRTEQRDSAMYRCASSPWEGTGNEQFFGPGTRLTVL.

The V call is TRBV6-5, the J call TRBJ2-7; tentatively, D is TRBD2 (7 bases). Between the trimmed V and J ends, which lost 7 bases and 4 bases, there was a span of 17 bases. Germline assignment: CDR1 MNHEY and CDR2 SVGAGI. This CDR3 is 14 amino acids long. The CDR3 bases are TGTGCCAGCACTGGGAGGGGGTCCTTTTACGAGCAGTACTTC. This codes for CASTGRGSFYEQYF.

This clone was detected only once. This sequence joins TRBV7-2 and TRBJ2-1, with D tentatively TRBD2 (6 bases). The V end was cut by 0 bases, the J end by 9 bases, with 9 bases between. The CDR3 runs 13 residues. CDR1 SGHTA and CDR2 FQGNSA come from the germline V gene. For the CDR3, the DNA is TGTGCCAGCAGCTTAGCTTTCGGGGGTGAGCAGTTCTTC. It codes for CASSLAFGGEQFF.

This clone was found a few times. The V and J genes are TRBV6-1 and TRBJ2-6; D is possibly TRBD1 (5 bases). Germline-derived CDR1 and CDR2 are MNHNS and SASEGT. The length of the CDR3 is 15 residues. The V and J ends lost 7 bases and 0 bases respectively, with 10 bases between them. This chain's CDR3 is CASTEDSSGANVLTF. In nucleotides, the CDR3 is TGTGCCAGCACCGAAGACAGCTCTGGGGCCAACGTCCTGACTTTC.

Only a few counts were recorded for this clone. The chain carries TRBV6-1 and TRBJ1-1; a possible D gene is TRBD1 (5 bases). CDR1 is MNHNS and CDR2 is SASEGT in the germline V gene. The CDR3 spans 12 residues. V shed 2 bases and J shed 11 bases, with 12 bases lying between them. CDR3 nucleotide sequence: TGTGCCAGCAGTGAACAGGGTTTGAGGGCTTTCTTT. This sequence encodes CASSEQGLRAFF.

This clone was detected once. The rearrangement joins TRBV4-3 to TRBJ2-7; 12 nucleotides align to TRBD2. Looked up from germline, CDR1 is LGHNA and CDR2 is YSLEER. CDR3 length: 19 amino acids. Trimming removed 0 bases from V and 2 bases from J; junction bases left unmatched: 11. DNA for the CDR3: TGCGCCAGCAGCCAAGAGGGGACTAGCGGGCAACCCCGCCCCTACGAGCAGTACTTC. This sequence encodes CASSQEGTSGQPRPYEQYF.

The chain has TRBV2 and TRBJ1-2, with D possibly matching TRBD1 (6 bases). Trimming removed 2 bases at V and 4 bases at J, with 11 bases between. The germline gives CDR1 SNHLY, CDR2 FYNNEI. The CDR3 has 14 residues. CDR3 bases: TGTGCCAGCAGTGAACGGGACACCGTCTATGGCTACACCTTC. It codes for CASSERDTVYGYTF.

This chain uses TRBV27 with TRBJ2-5; TRBD2 agrees at 7 bases. TRBJ2-7 matches the DNA end more closely, so the J call is doubtful. Germline-derived CDR1 and CDR2 are MNHEY and SMNVEV (reference sequence). This CDR3 contains 16 residues. In DNA, the CDR3 is TGTGCCAGCAGTTCGATTTCAGGGACTACCTCCTACGAGCAGTACTTC. Encoded protein: CASSSISGTTSYEQYF.

The V gene is TRBV13, the J gene TRBJ2-7, with 9 bases fitting TRBD1. V trimming: 5 bases; J trimming: 6 bases; junction bases outside the gene matches: 11. The germline V gene has CDR1 PRHDT and CDR2 FYEKMQ (reference sequence). The CDR3 consists of 15 residues. This CDR3 is CASSAGQGVFGEQYF. CDR3 in DNA: TGTGCCAGCAGCGCGGGACAGGGAGTGTTCGGCGAGCAGTACTTC.

The J gene is TRBJ2-3, the V gene TRBV5-4; 8 bases match TRBD2. This CDR3 is 14 amino acids long. Germline CDR1 is SGHNT and CDR2 is YYREEE (reference sequence). After removal of 4 bases from V and 6 bases from J, the junction contained 7 bases not matched to a gene. The chain's CDR3 is CASSAGLGVDTQYF. The CDR3 DNA is TGTGCCAGCAGCGCGGGACTAGGGGTGGATACGCAGTATTTT.

This chain joins TRBV7-2 and TRBJ2-7; TRBD2 aligns across 8 bases. The CDR3 runs 14 residues. Germline V gene lookup returns CDR1 SGHTA and CDR2 FQGNSA. V lost 5 bases and J lost 5; bases outside the gene matches: 8. CDR3 in DNA: TGTGCCAGCAGCACGAGCGGGAGTCCCAACGAGCAGTACTTC. Encoded protein: CASSTSGSPNEQYF. Filled out from reference TRBV7-2 and TRBJ2-7, the complete variable domain reads GAGVSQSPSNKVTEKGKDVELRCDPISGHTALYWYRQSLGQGLEFLIYFQGNSAPDKSGLPSDRFSAERTGGSVSTLTIQRTQQEDSAVYLCASSTSGSPNEQYFGPGTRLTVT.